This TCR beta chain was retrieved from a study of persistence of HIV-infected CD4 T cells. An overlapping HIV-1 Gag peptide pool stimulated these cells at 1 ug/peptide/mL. CD40L-negative CD69-negative CD45RO-high memory CD4+ T cells were sorted as populations depleted of antigen-responding cells. Anti-CD28/CD49d costimulation, CD40-blocking antibody and enfuvirtide were given to CD8-depleted PBMCs for 18 hours. The libraries were made with immunoSEQ version 4 in survey mode. Data came from immunoSEQ multiplex PCR; TCRdb stores just in-frame clones and leaves some out. Counted here are about 64,000 clones, about 77% occurring once; the ten biggest clones make up 1.5% to 2%. CDR1 is LGHDT, CDR2 YNNKEL, per germline (reference sequence). Trimming took 2 bases from V and 7 from J, leaving 9 bases between them. The CDR3 is 14 residues long. Notes on this clone: The antigen is unknown.

Sequenced here: CD4+ T cells sorted from PBMCs after roughly 17-hour stimulation, sampled from a patient who received antiretroviral therapy. The J gene is TRBJ1-6, the V gene TRBV3-1 (or the pseudogene TRBV3-2), with D hard to call. The TCR sequence derives from an adult man with HIV who was CMV-seropositive. CDR3 in amino acids: CASSQTQLNSPLHF. The DNA of the CDR3 is TGTGCCAGCAGCCAAACCCAGCTCAATTCACCCCTCCACTTT.